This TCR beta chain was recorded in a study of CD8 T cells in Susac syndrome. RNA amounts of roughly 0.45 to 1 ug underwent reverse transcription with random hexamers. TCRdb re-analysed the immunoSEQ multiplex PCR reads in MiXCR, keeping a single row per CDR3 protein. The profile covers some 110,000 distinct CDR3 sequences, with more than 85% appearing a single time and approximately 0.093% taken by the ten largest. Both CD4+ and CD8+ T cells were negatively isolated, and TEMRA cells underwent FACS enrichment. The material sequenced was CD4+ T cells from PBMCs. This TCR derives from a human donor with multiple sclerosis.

In DNA, the CDR3 is TGTGCCAGCAGCTCCCGGACTAGGACAGATACGCAGTATTTT. Translation gives CASSSRTRTDTQYF. The genes are TRBV7-2 and TRBJ2-3; 7 bases map to TRBD2. Germline lookup yields CDR1 SGHTA and CDR2 FQGNSA. The V gene end was trimmed by 4 bases and the J gene end by 3 bases; junction bases not matched to a gene: 4. The CDR3 is made up of 14 amino acids.